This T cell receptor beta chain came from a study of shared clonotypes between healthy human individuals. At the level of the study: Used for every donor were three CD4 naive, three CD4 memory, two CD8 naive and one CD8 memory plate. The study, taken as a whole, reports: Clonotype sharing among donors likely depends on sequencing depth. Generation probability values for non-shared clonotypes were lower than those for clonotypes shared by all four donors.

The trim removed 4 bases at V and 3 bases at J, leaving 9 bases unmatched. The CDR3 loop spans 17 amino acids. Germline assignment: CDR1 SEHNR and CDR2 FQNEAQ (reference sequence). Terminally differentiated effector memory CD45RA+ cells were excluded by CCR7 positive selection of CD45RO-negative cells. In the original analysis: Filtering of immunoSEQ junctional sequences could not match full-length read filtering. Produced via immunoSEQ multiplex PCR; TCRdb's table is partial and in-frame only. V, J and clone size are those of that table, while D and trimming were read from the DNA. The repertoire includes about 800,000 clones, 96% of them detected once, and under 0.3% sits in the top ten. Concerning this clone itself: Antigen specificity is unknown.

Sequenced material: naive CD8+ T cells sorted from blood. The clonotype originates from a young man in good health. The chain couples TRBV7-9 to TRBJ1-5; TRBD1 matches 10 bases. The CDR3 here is CASSYSGDRGPNQPQHF. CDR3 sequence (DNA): TGTGCCAGCAGCTATTCTGGGGACAGGGGCCCCAATCAGCCCCAGCATTTT.